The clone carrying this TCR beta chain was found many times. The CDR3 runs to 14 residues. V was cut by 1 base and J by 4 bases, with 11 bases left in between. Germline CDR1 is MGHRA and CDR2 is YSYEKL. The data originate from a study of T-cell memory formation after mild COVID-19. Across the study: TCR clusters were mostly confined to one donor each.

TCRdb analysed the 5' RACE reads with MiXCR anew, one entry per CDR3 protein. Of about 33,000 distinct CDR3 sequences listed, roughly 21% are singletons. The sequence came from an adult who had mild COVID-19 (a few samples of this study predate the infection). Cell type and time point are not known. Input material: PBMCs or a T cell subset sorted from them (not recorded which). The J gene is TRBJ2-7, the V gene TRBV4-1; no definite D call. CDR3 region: CASSQGLRGYEQYF. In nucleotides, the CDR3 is TGCGCCAGCAGCCAAGGACTGCGAGGATACGAGCAGTACTTC.